Only a few counts were recorded for the clone carrying this T cell receptor (beta chain). Its antigen is still unknown. The data derive from a study of early T cells in non-severe SARS-CoV-2 infection. TCRdb reprocessed the 5' RACE reads with MiXCR, giving one entry per CDR3 protein. Of 60,000 to 65,000 distinct CDR3 sequences listed, 7% to 10% are singletons. The CDR3 contains 13 residues. CDR1 and CDR2 (germline): MNHEY, SVGEGT. V was pared by 7 bases and J by 6 bases, with 12 bases between. Whole-study findings and limits: VDJdb matches were skewed toward anti-spike CD8 T cell responses.

Here the sequenced sample was whole blood, taken at baseline. The receptor comes from an adult who was a healthcare worker with PCR-confirmed SARS-CoV-2 infection or an uninfected control (not recorded which). This chain joins TRBV6-2 or TRBV6-3 and TRBJ2-2, with a possible D match to TRBD2 (6 bases). This chain's CDR3 is CASKPQRAGELFF. The CDR3 nucleotides are TGTGCCAGCAAACCTCAGCGGGCCGGGGAGCTGTTTTTT.